This entry lists 27 T cell receptor beta chains sequenced from one sample in a study of blood T cell repertoires in COVID-19. TCRdb's table, derived via immunoSEQ multiplex PCR, lists solely in-frame clones and lacks some. The sample has about 170,000 clones, approximately 83% seen once; the top ten hold roughly 3%. The sample consisted of peripheral blood. The receptors were gathered from a human donor with acute or convalescent COVID-19. The donor label of this sample is uncertain.

The chain employs TRBV9 and TRBJ1-3; D call uncertain. The CDR3 consists of 16 residues. In germline, CDR1 is SGDLS, CDR2 YYNGEE. V lost 0 bases and J 1 base, leaving 11 bases between the germline ends. This CDR3 is CASSVAWHPSGNTIYF. CDR3 in DNA: TGTGCCAGCAGCGTAGCTTGGCATCCATCTGGAAACACCATATATTTT. The full variable domain, its missing parts supplied by reference TRBV9 and TRBJ1-3, is DSGVTQTPKHLITATGQRVTLRCSPRSGDLSVYWYQQSLDQGLQFLIQYYNGEERAKGNILERFSAQQFPDLHSELNLSSLELGDSALYFCASSVAWHPSGNTIYFGEGSWLTVV.

V gene TRBV7-2 combines with J gene TRBJ1-5; no clear D gene. Per germline, CDR1 SGHTA and CDR2 FQGNSA. The CDR3 extends over 13 amino acids. The ends were cut back, 1 base at V and 7 bases at J, with 8 bases in the middle. The CDR3 sequence is CASSLEGGQPQHF. CDR3 DNA: TGTGCCAGCAGCTTAGAGGGCGGGCAGCCCCAGCATTTT.

J is TRBJ2-7 and V is TRBV7-9; D unclear. Germline CDR1 is SEHNR and CDR2 is FQNEAQ (reference sequence). The V gene lost 3 bases and the J gene lost 7 bases, with 10 bases spanning the gap. The CDR3 totals 12 residues. The CDR3 region has the DNA TGTGCCAGCAGCTTGAATAGCCCGGAGCAGTACTTC. This codes for CASSLNSPEQYF. Full variable domain (outside the CDR3, taken from reference TRBV7-9 and TRBJ2-7): DTGVSQNPRHKITKRGQNVTFRCDPISEHNRLYWYRQTLGQGPEFLTYFQNEAQLEKSRLLSDRFSAERPKGSFSTLEIQRTEQGDSAMYLCASSLNSPEQYFGPGTRLTVT.

The gene calls are TRBV25-1 and TRBJ1-2; weak D call: TRBD1 (6 bases). Trimming took 2 bases from V and 5 from J, leaving 12 bases between them. This CDR3 has 14 amino acids. Germline V gives CDR1 MGHDK, CDR2 SYGVNS. CDR3 residues: CASSEPGQRYGYTF. CDR3 DNA sequence: TGTGCCAGCAGTGAACCCGGACAGCGTTATGGCTACACCTTC.

J is TRBJ1-1 and V is TRBV2; 8 bases line up with TRBD1. Germline V gene data show CDR1 as SNHLY and CDR2 as FYNNEI. The CDR3 sequence is 14 residues long. The V segment lost 7 bases and the J segment 3 bases; nucleotides outside the gene matches: 7. The CDR3 DNA sequence: TGTGCCAGCACTAGCAGGGGGCTTGACACTGAAGCTTTCTTT. Protein sequence: CASTSRGLDTEAFF.

The chain carries TRBV15 and TRBJ2-5; no definite D call. Trimming took off 1 base at V and 5 bases at J, with 8 bases between the two ends. The CDR3 contains 13 residues. Germline V lookup: CDR1 LNHNV, CDR2 YYDKDF (reference sequence). DNA of the CDR3: TGTGCCACCAGCAGAGGGCAGGTGGAGACCCAGTACTTC. This gives the protein CATSRGQVETQYF. Drawing the rest from reference TRBV15 and TRBJ2-5, the complete variable domain is DAMVIQNPRYQVTQFGKPVTLSCSQTLNHNVMYWYQQKSSQAPKLLFHYYDKDFNNEADTPDNFQSRRPNTSFCFLDIRSPGLGDTAMYLCATSRGQVETQYFGPGTRLLVL.

The chain joins TRBV5-1 to TRBJ2-2; the D is unclear. V lost 7 bases to trimming and J lost 4 bases, with 14 bases between them. This CDR3 comprises 14 residues. Germline V gene lookup returns CDR1 SGHRS and CDR2 YFSETQ. Written as DNA, the CDR3 is TGCGCCAGCGAATTGGGCTCGAGCACCGGGGAGCTGTTTTTT. As protein: CASELGSSTGELFF.

Details on this clone: This CDR3 is also generated by other DNA sequences in the sample. The genes are TRBV18 and TRBJ2-2; the match to TRBD1 covers 8 bases. V dropped 6 bases and J dropped 3; count of bases not matched to a gene: 6. Germline V lookup: CDR1 KGHSH, CDR2 LQKENI. CDR3 size: 15 residues. Written as DNA, the CDR3 is TGTGCCAGCTCCTTGGACAGGGCGGACACCGGGGAGCTGTTTTTT. Translated: CASSLDRADTGELFF.

The J gene is TRBJ2-1, the V gene TRBV5-4; 8 nucleotides line up with TRBD1. With 1 base clipped from V and 7 bases from J, the junction kept 7 bases outside the gene matches. Germline V gene data show CDR1 as SGHNT and CDR2 as YYREEE (reference sequence). The CDR3 has 15 residues. CDR3 in DNA: TGTGCCAGCAGCTTGTCGGACAGGGATAGGAATGAGCAGTTCTTC. As protein: CASSLSDRDRNEQFF.

V gene TRBV5-1 combines with J gene TRBJ1-5; TRBD1 matches 7 bases. CDR3 length equals 15 residues. From germline, CDR1 is SGHRS and CDR2 YFSETQ. With V trimmed by 4 bases and J by 6 bases, 10 bases remained unmatched. In nucleotides, the CDR3 is TGCGCCAGCAGCAGAACAGGGGAAATAGCTCAGCCCCAGCATTTT. This gives the protein CASSRTGEIAQPQHF.

The chain carries TRBV5-1 and TRBJ2-1; 13 bases line up with TRBD2. Germline loops: CDR1 SGHRS, CDR2 YFSETQ. CDR3 size: 15 residues. Losses at the gene ends were 6 bases for V and 5 bases for J; bases not matched to a gene: 5. CDR3 nucleotide sequence: TGCGCCAGCACCACCGGGACTAGCGGGAACAATGAGCAGTTCTTC. Its protein product is CASTTGTSGNNEQFF. The variable domain in full, completed from reference TRBV5-1 and TRBJ2-1, reads KAGVTQTPRYLIKTRGQQVTLSCSPISGHRSVSWYQQTPGQGLQFLFEYFSETQRNKGNFPGRFSGRQFSNSRSEMNVSTLELGDSALYLCASTTGTSGNNEQFFGPGTRLTVL.

A few counts support this clone. This sequence joins TRBV10-3 and TRBJ1-3, with TRBD1 as a possible D gene (6 bases). Germline V gene data show CDR1 as ENHRY and CDR2 as SYGVKD. The CDR3 extends over 17 amino acids. V dropped 2 bases and J dropped 7 bases, with 21 bases sitting between them. CDR3 sequence (DNA): TGTGCCATCAGTGAGGGGGGCCTTGGCACAGGCAAGAACACCATATATTTT. The encoded protein is CAISEGGLGTGKNTIYF.

The chain has TRBV20-1 and TRBJ1-1, with 8 bases aligning to TRBD1. Germline values: CDR1 DFQATT, CDR2 SNEGSKA (reference sequence). V trimming: 3 bases; J trimming: 1 base; junction bases outside the gene matches: 7. The CDR3 is 15 residues long. The CDR3 sequence is CSASQSGTGNTEAFF. CDR3 nucleotide sequence: TGCAGTGCTAGTCAGTCCGGGACAGGGAACACTGAAGCTTTCTTT.

This chain connects TRBV12-3 or TRBV12-4 to TRBJ1-3; no firm D call. The CDR3 is 13 amino acids. Trimming removed 5 bases at V and 0 bases at J, with 5 bases between. The CDR3 region is CASSRFSGNTIYF. CDR3 nucleotides: TGTGCCAGCAGTCGTTTCTCTGGAAACACCATATATTTT.

The chain recombines TRBV5-1 with TRBJ1-2; 11 bases agree with TRBD1. The CDR3 spans 14 residues. The germline V gene encodes CDR1 SGHRS and CDR2 YFSETQ. The V gene end was trimmed by 3 bases and the J gene end by 4 bases; junction bases not matched to a gene: 2. CDR3 protein: CASSSGQGAYGYTF. The DNA for the CDR3 is TGCGCCAGCAGCTCAGGACAGGGGGCCTATGGCTACACCTTC.

The gene calls are TRBV6-1 and TRBJ2-7, with a tentative D call TRBD1 (6 bases). The V gene lost 3 bases and the J gene lost 3 bases, with 18 bases spanning the gap. This CDR3 is 16 amino acids long. Germline loops: CDR1 MNHNS, CDR2 SASEGT. The CDR3 bases are TGTGCCAGCAGTGAGTACCCAACAGGGTTGGGCTACGAGCAGTACTTC. Encoded protein: CASSEYPTGLGYEQYF.

The V gene is TRBV2, the J gene TRBJ1-6; the match to TRBD1 covers 9 bases. The CDR3 length is 16 residues. Germline assignment: CDR1 SNHLY and CDR2 FYNNEI. With V trimmed by 6 bases and J by 9 bases, 12 bases remained unmatched. The chain's CDR3 is CASRPSGTGFGSPLHF. The CDR3 DNA follows: TGTGCCAGCAGACCGTCCGGGACAGGGTTCGGTTCACCCCTCCACTTT.

This CDR3 is CASRPGTGSGYTF. The CDR3 DNA sequence: TGTGCCAGCAGACCCGGGACAGGGAGCGGCTACACCTTC. V gene TRBV2 combines with J gene TRBJ1-2, with TRBD1 matching over 9 bases. CDR3 length equals 13 residues. V trimming: 6 bases; J trimming: 8 bases; junction bases outside the gene matches: 7. Germline V CDR1 and CDR2: SNHLY, FYNNEI.

The chain links TRBV21-1 to TRBJ1-1. TRBV21-1 is a pseudogene. This CDR3 is 15 amino acids long. The CDR3 nucleotides read TGTGCCAGCAGCAAATTGGTCGAGGTCTACACTGAAGCTTTCTTT. Residues: CASSKLVEVYTEAFF.

The rearrangement links TRBV6-5 to TRBJ1-4; D not certain. The germline V and J ends were trimmed by 6 bases and 6 bases, with 17 bases remaining between them. Germline CDR1 reads MNHEY; CDR2 reads SVGAGI. The CDR3 has 15 amino acids. The CDR3 is CASRLEGGIDEKLFF. The DNA for the CDR3 is TGTGCCAGCAGGTTAGAGGGTGGAATTGATGAAAAACTGTTTTTT.

The chain links TRBV2 to TRBJ1-3; the D is unclear. Trimming removed 5 bases at V and 3 bases at J, with 8 bases between. Per the germline V gene, CDR1 is SNHLY and CDR2 is FYNNEI. The CDR3 is 13 residues long. The CDR3 region has the DNA TGTGCCAGCAGTAACAGCATTGGAAACACCATATATTTT. Translation: CASSNSIGNTIYF.

This sequence joins TRBV6-5 and TRBJ2-5; TRBD2 matches at 11 bases. CDR1 is MNHEY, CDR2 SVGAGI, per germline. The CDR3 covers 12 residues. Unmatched junction bases numbered 1, after V lost 8 bases and J lost 5 bases. In DNA form, the CDR3 reads TGTGCCAGCGGGACTAGCGGTGAGACCCAGTACTTC. Encoded protein: CASGTSGETQYF.

This chain uses TRBV6-6 with TRBJ1-2, with 9 nucleotides matching TRBD1. The length of the CDR3 is 12 residues. Germline V lookup: CDR1 MNHNY, CDR2 SVGAGI (reference sequence). V was pared by 6 bases and J by 8 bases, with 4 bases of the junction left unmatched. The CDR3 DNA reads TGTGCCAGCAGCCGGGACAGGGCGGGCTACACCTTC. Amino acids: CASSRDRAGYTF.

The genes are TRBV6-2 or TRBV6-3 and TRBJ2-1, with no clear D. The CDR3 length is 13 residues. The V gene lost 0 bases and the J gene lost 10 bases, with 10 bases spanning the gap. Per the germline V gene, CDR1 is MNHEY and CDR2 is SVGEGT. CDR3 DNA sequence: TGTGCCAGCAGTTACTCTGAGCGCAGCGAGCAGTTCTTC. Translation gives CASSYSERSEQFF.

V gene TRBV5-1 combines with J gene TRBJ2-1, with TRBD1 matching 9 bases. Germline assignment: CDR1 SGHRS and CDR2 YFSETQ. J was trimmed by 7 bases and V by 2 bases; bases with no gene match: 7. This CDR3 comprises 15 residues. This chain's CDR3 is CASSLQTGGYNEQFF. Here the CDR3 DNA reads TGCGCCAGCAGCTTACAGACAGGGGGTTATAATGAGCAGTTCTTC.

The chain couples TRBV5-4 to TRBJ2-2; a weak D match, TRBD2 (6 bases). The CDR3 spans 15 residues. Between the trimmed V and J ends, which lost 4 bases and 0 bases, there was a span of 10 bases. Germline loops: CDR1 SGHNT, CDR2 YYREEE (reference sequence). Here the CDR3 reads CASSPLASNTGELFF. The CDR3 DNA sequence: TGTGCCAGCAGCCCGCTAGCGTCGAACACCGGGGAGCTGTTTTTT. The entire variable domain, with the rest obtained from reference TRBV5-4 and TRBJ2-2, is as follows: ETGVTQSPTHLIKTRGQQVTLRCSSQSGHNTVSWYQQALGQGPQFIFQYYREEENGRGNFPPRFSGLQFPNYSSELNVNALELDDSALYLCASSPLASNTGELFFGEGSRLTVL.

The chain is built from TRBV4-2 and TRBJ2-7; 10 bases align to TRBD1. Germline assignment: CDR1 LGHNA and CDR2 YNFKEQ. This CDR3 has 17 amino acids. V shed 1 base and J 3 bases; nucleotides not matched to a gene: 9. This chain's CDR3 is CASSQGDPGQGSYEQYF. The CDR3 DNA follows: TGTGCCAGCAGCCAAGGGGATCCGGGACAGGGGAGCTACGAGCAGTACTTC.